A selection of T cell receptor beta chains follows, all from one sample in a study of kidney transplant recipient with SARS-CoV-2 infection. TCRdb re-called the reads with MiXCR, one entry per CDR3 protein. This sample has approximately 240,000 distinct CDR3 sequences, with 25% to 30% found just once. The input for sequencing was a blood sample, taken at baseline and on day 111 from a kidney transplant recipient. These receptors were collected from a male patient younger than 45 who had COVID-19 and was a kidney transplant recipient. Some T cells may possibly be graft donor cells. Each CDR3 is given with its conserved first and last residue. Size is stated for part of the rows, as once, few or many counts, or as a class when the clone is expanded.

TRBV3-1	many	TRBJ2-1	CASSQRIGRSYNEQFF
TRBV19	NA	TRBJ2-7	CASSIEGGTLHEQYF
TRBV3-1	NA	TRBJ2-5	CASSLDSPTSFSETQYF
TRBV5-4	NA	TRBJ2-2	CASSPRGTTNTRELFF
TRBV19	many	TRBJ1-2	CASSTADRIGTF
TRBV19	few	TRBJ2-4	CASSIGGSFGDIQYF
TRBV19	many	TRBJ1-1	CASSPRRTGMNTEAFF
TRBV28	many	TRBJ1-4	CASSLLGQGATNEKLFF
TRBV6-1	many	TRBJ1-1	CASSDRQGHRNTEAFF
TRBV6-8	many	TRBJ2-5	CASSYSTSGQETQYF
TRBV4-3	NA	TRBJ2-6	CASSQGAGQANVLTF
TRBV2	many	TRBJ2-3	CASRQTPTSTDTQYF
TRBV11-3	NA	TRBJ1-2	CASSVSFDLGKTYGYTF
TRBV5-4	few	TRBJ1-2	CASLSHVPGKTYGYTF
TRBV6-6	many	TRBJ1-2	CASSYPTGGDWGYTF
TRBV15	many	TRBJ1-5	CATSRVGGGMDPQHF
TRBV9	few	TRBJ2-1	CASGVDGRGTYNEQFF
TRBV3-1	many	TRBJ2-5	CASSEISPISFSETQYF
TRBV7-3	many	TRBJ2-2	CASSLGPTGISTGELFF
TRBV9	few	TRBJ2-1	CASSSWDSQTNEQFF
TRBV12-3/TRBV12-4	many	TRBJ2-7	CASSPRRAGNYEQYF
TRBV12-5	many	TRBJ2-7	CASGFEQGGVYEQYF
TRBV5-1	many	TRBJ2-7	CASSSLLGEAYEQYF
TRBV25-1	NA	TRBJ2-7	CASSEFRGKNYEQYF